Detailed here is one TCR beta chain. Its antigen remains unknown. CDR1 and CDR2 from the germline V gene are DFQATT and SNEGSKA (reference sequence). This CDR3 is 17 amino acids long. V lost 0 bases, J lost 0 bases, and 5 bases stayed unmatched. These data come from a study of blood T cells in healthy people across ages. It was with a sample-barcoded 5' primer and a J-beta primer mix that a second PCR of roughly 7 to 12 cycles was run. Each CDR3 protein gets one entry after TCRdb re-called the 5' RACE reads with MiXCR. The sample yields more than 800,000 distinct CDR3 sequences, 25% to 30% seen once. Total RNA, at least 5.5 micrograms per sample, was extracted from PBMCs. Overall study results and limits: Changes in expanded clonotypes were possibly confounded, as the CMV status of donors was unknown. The percentage of naive T cells correlated strongly with TCR beta diversity.

This clonotype was obtained from a woman older than 75 in good health. The rearrangement uses TRBV20-1 and TRBJ1-5; TRBD1 agrees at 10 bases. The sequenced sample was blood. The CDR3 protein is CSARDGQGGFSNQPQHF. In DNA, the CDR3 is TGCAGTGCTAGAGATGGACAGGGGGGGTTTAGCAATCAGCCCCAGCATTTT.